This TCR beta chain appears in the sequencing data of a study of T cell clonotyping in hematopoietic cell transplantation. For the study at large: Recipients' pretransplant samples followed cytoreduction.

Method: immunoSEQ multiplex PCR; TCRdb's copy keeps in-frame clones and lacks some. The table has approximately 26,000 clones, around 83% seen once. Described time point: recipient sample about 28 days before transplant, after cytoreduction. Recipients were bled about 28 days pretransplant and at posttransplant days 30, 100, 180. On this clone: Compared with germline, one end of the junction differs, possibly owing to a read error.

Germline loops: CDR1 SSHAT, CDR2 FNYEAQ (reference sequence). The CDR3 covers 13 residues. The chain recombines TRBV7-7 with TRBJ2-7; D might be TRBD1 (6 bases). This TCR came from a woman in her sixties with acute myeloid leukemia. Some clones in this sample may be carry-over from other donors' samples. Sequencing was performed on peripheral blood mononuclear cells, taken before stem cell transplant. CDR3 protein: CASSLGGGDEQYF. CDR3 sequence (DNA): TGTGCTAGCAGCTTAGGGGGTGGCGACGAGCAGTACTTC.